This T cell receptor (beta chain) was recorded in a study of T cells in localized non-small cell lung cancer. Whole-study results and caveats: The study detected a median approximately 54 of the top 100 tumor clones in adjacent lung.

Produced via immunoSEQ multiplex PCR; TCRdb's table is partial and in-frame only. The table records under 15,000 clones, 28% of them present only once. This CDR3 has 17 residues. Germline assignment: CDR1 MNHGY and CDR2 SAAAGT. The V gene end was trimmed by 0 bases and the J gene end by 4 bases; junction bases not matched to a gene: 6. Regarding this clone: What it binds is unknown.

This chain connects TRBV6-8 to TRBJ1-3, with 10 positions matching TRBD1. The clonotype comes from a female donor of 60 years or more with stage I lung adenocarcinoma. The starting material was lung tumor tissue, obtained before any cancer treatment. The CDR3 region has the DNA TGTGCCAGCAGTTACTCACGACAGGGGGCGCCGGGAAACACCATATATTTT. It is translated as CASSYSRQGAPGNTIYF.